This T cell receptor (beta chain) originates from a study of identical twins. Points from the study as a whole: Conclusions leaned on cross-sectional statistical analysis and did not track the same donors over time.

Losses at the gene ends were 1 base for V and 10 bases for J; bases not matched to a gene: 7. The CDR3 length is 16 residues. Germline assignment: CDR1 MDHEN and CDR2 SYDVKM. One entry per CDR3 protein, called by TCRdb with MiXCR from the 5' RACE reads. The sample consists of a few hundred thousand distinct CDR3 sequences, around a tenth of them appearing once. The table lists this clonotype with a few counts. The antigen is not known. In addition, the sample was reused for a study of yellow fever vaccine responses in identical twins.

V usage is TRBV28 and J usage is TRBJ1-6; 10 nucleotides align to TRBD1. The sequence derives from a woman between 18 and 29 years old in good health. The sample was PBMCs. The CDR3 sequence is CASSLYRTGGFSPLHF. Written as DNA, the CDR3 is TGTGCCAGCAGTTTATATCGGACAGGGGGTTTCTCACCCCTCCACTTT. Full variable domain (outside the CDR3, taken from reference TRBV28 and TRBJ1-6): DVKVTQSSRYLVKRTGEKVFLECVQDMDHENMFWYRQDPGLGLRLIYFSYDVKMKEKGDIPEGYSVSREKKERFSLILESASTNQTSMYLCASSLYRTGGFSPLHFGNGTRLTVT.